The 12 T cell receptor beta chains below were found in one sample sequenced in a study of cytomegalovirus exposure and HLA in healthy donors. The study ran its PCR with 60 Vbeta and 13 Jbeta primers. Here immunoSEQ multiplex PCR was the method, and the copy in TCRdb shows in-frame clones only, minus some. The profile shows roughly 200,000 clones, 79% of them singletons. The source material was PBMCs. The receptor source for this set is a woman aged 30 to 39 in good health and CMV-seropositive.

J is TRBJ2-7 and V is TRBV4-2; D is undetermined. The CDR3 is 15 amino acids. CDR1 and CDR2 from the germline V gene are LGHNA and YNFKEQ. V was trimmed by 0 bases and J by 2 bases, leaving 11 bases between them. CDR3 coding DNA: TGTGCCAGCAGCCAAGATTTGGAGAATACCTACGAGCAGTACTTC. It is translated as CASSQDLENTYEQYF.

V usage is TRBV27 and J usage is TRBJ2-7; D is possibly TRBD2 (6 bases). V was clipped by 4 bases and J by 4 bases, with 14 bases between them. Germline V CDR1 and CDR2: MNHEY, SMNVEV (reference sequence). CDR3 length: 14 amino acids. The CDR3 coding sequence is TGTGCCAGCAGTTCATCGGGACTTCTATACGAGCAGTACTTC. Amino acid sequence: CASSSSGLLYEQYF.

V gene TRBV7-8 combines with J gene TRBJ1-5; D is perhaps TRBD1 (6 bases). CDR1 and CDR2 from the germline V gene are SGHVS and FQNEAQ. The CDR3 sequence is 14 residues long. Trimming left V 1 base short and J 6 bases short, with 10 bases between. The CDR3 spells CASSLVGGRQPQHF. For the CDR3, the DNA is TGTGCCAGCAGCTTAGTAGGGGGTCGTCAGCCCCAGCATTTT.

The rearrangement uses TRBV5-6 and TRBJ2-7; 10 bases agree with TRBD1. The V segment lost 1 base and the J segment 5 bases; nucleotides outside the gene matches: 9. Germline CDR1 is SGHDT and CDR2 is YYEEEE. The CDR3 length is 16 residues. CDR3 nucleotide sequence: TGTGCCAGCAGCTTGAGGACGACAGGGGGCGTCGACGAGCAGTACTTC. As protein: CASSLRTTGGVDEQYF.

This chain uses TRBV19 with TRBJ2-5; 11 bases are a match to TRBD2. Germline values: CDR1 LNHDA, CDR2 SQIVND (reference sequence). The CDR3 is 15 amino acids. Trimming cost V 5 bases and J 2 bases; bases outside gene matches: 4. The CDR3, as DNA: TGTGCCAGTAGTTCGGCTAGCGGGGGGCAAGAGACCCAGTACTTC. Its protein is CASSSASGGQETQYF.

The DNA for the CDR3 is TGTGCCAGCAGCTCGTGGACAGGGTCCTACGAGCAGTACTTC. Translation gives CASSSWTGSYEQYF. The genes are TRBV11-3 and TRBJ2-7, with 8 bases identical to TRBD1. This CDR3 has 14 residues. Germline lookup yields CDR1 SGHNT and CDR2 YENEEA. Losses at the gene ends were 4 bases for V and 1 base for J; bases not matched to a gene: 3.

The rearrangement links TRBV7-6 to TRBJ1-1, with a tentative D call TRBD1 (6 bases). Trimming took off 4 bases at V and 1 base at J, with 13 bases between the two ends. This CDR3 contains 15 residues. CDR1 is SGHVS, CDR2 FNYEAQ, per germline. CDR3 in amino acids: CASSSWGGPNTEAFF. Written as DNA, the CDR3 is TGTGCCAGCAGCTCCTGGGGGGGGCCGAACACTGAAGCTTTCTTT.

This chain joins TRBV10-2 and TRBJ2-7; TRBD2 matches 9 bases. Germline trimming cut 6 bases from V and 2 bases from J; bases unmatched to any gene: 5. Per germline, CDR1 WSHSY and CDR2 SAAADI. The length of the CDR3 is 14 residues. The CDR3 sequence is CASRAGLATYEQYF. The CDR3 coding sequence is TGCGCCAGCAGGGCGGGACTAGCAACCTACGAGCAGTACTTC.

The rearrangement joins TRBV7-9 to TRBJ2-1, with 13 bases that match TRBD2. The CDR3 loop spans 15 amino acids. Germline trimming cut 5 bases from V and 9 bases from J; bases unmatched to any gene: 7. Germline V gene lookup returns CDR1 SEHNR and CDR2 FQNEAQ (reference sequence). The CDR3 DNA is TGTGCCAGCAGCCAGGAGGGACTAGCGGGATCTGAGCAGTTCTTC. This sequence encodes CASSQEGLAGSEQFF.

V gene TRBV5-1 combines with J gene TRBJ2-2; D possibly corresponds to TRBD2 (5 bases). The CDR3 consists of 15 residues. Germline V gene lookup returns CDR1 SGHRS and CDR2 YFSETQ. The V end lost 4 bases, the J end lost 1 base, and 11 bases lay between the germline ends. CDR3 nucleotides: TGCGCCAGCAGCCCTTTGGACTGGAACACCGGGGAGCTGTTTTTT. This translates into CASSPLDWNTGELFF.

The chain is built from TRBV15 and TRBJ1-2; D call uncertain. V was pared by 2 bases and J by 2 bases, with 6 bases between. The CDR3 is made up of 13 amino acids. CDR1 LNHNV and CDR2 YYDKDF come from the germline V gene (reference sequence). DNA for the CDR3: TGTGCCACCAGCAGAACAAAGAACTATGGCTACACCTTC. Protein: CATSRTKNYGYTF.

The chain recombines TRBV18 with TRBJ1-5; a weak D match, TRBD1 (6 bases). This CDR3 contains 15 residues. V lost 1 base to trimming and J lost 3 bases, with 10 bases between them. From germline, CDR1 is KGHSH and CDR2 LQKENI. The CDR3 bases are TGTGCCAGCTCACCACAGGGGGGGAACAATCAGCCCCAGCATTTT. Translated: CASSPQGGNNQPQHF.